This T cell receptor (beta chain) was recovered during a study of shared clonotypes between healthy human individuals. Study-level background: Used for every donor were three CD4 naive, three CD4 memory, two CD8 naive and one CD8 memory plate.

Donors were healthy HIV-negative adults without recently reported acute infections or vaccinations. Researchers partitioned CD4+ cells into CD45RA+ naive and CD45RA-negative memory subsets. As to this clone: Its target is unknown. This CDR3 is also generated by other DNA sequences in the sample.

Trimming left V 0 bases short and J 3 bases short, with 7 bases between. This CDR3 region has 14 residues. Germline V gene data show CDR1 as SGHRS and CDR2 as YFSETQ. Libraries were prepared by immunoSEQ multiplex PCR; TCRdb keeps only in-frame clonotypes and omits some of them. In the table there are some 1,600,000 clones, nearly 99% of which are singletons. Overall study results and limits: Memory subsets had estimated richness that was generally smaller than that of naive subsets.

The specimen sequenced was naive CD4+ T cells sorted from blood. Subset: CD45RA+ positively selected. This clonotype was obtained from a man younger than 40 in good health. The genes are TRBV5-1 and TRBJ2-1; D gene uncertain. DNA of the CDR3: TGCGCCAGCAGCTTGGCCCCAGGCTACAATGAGCAGTTCTTC. It yields the protein CASSLAPGYNEQFF.